This T cell receptor (beta chain) was retrieved from a study of blood T cell repertoires in COVID-19. For the study at large: Acute and convalescent COVID-19 specimens originated in the United States, Italy and Spain. In each case, the material was cDNA or gDNA derived from T cells, B-cell-depleted T cells, or PBMCs.

Between the trimmed V and J ends, which lost 0 bases and 7 bases, there was a span of 12 bases. Germline V gene data show CDR1 as LNHNV and CDR2 as YYDKDF (reference sequence). CDR3 length equals 15 residues. Per the original methods: Cell counts per sample came from amplifying reference gene primers. Sequenced by immunoSEQ multiplex PCR; TCRdb stores in-frame clones only, minus some. Clone size and the V and J calls come from that table; the DNA yielded D and trimming. Of around 250,000 clones listed, about 88% are singletons. This clonotype was sampled from a woman in her thirties or forties who had recovered from COVID-19. This rearrangement joins TRBV15 to TRBJ1-4; D uncertain. Source material: peripheral blood. CDR3 sequence: CATSRDPGEGEKLFF. The CDR3 nucleotides are TGTGCCACCAGCAGAGATCCCGGGGAGGGTGAAAAACTGTTTTTT.